The entry below describes one T cell receptor beta chain. The sample originates from a study of blood T cell repertoires in COVID-19. CDR1 SGHTA and CDR2 FQGTGA come from the germline V gene. V was cut by 5 bases and J by 5 bases, with 15 bases left in between. The CDR3 is made up of 15 amino acids. Original processing methods: Nucleated cell counts were estimated from reference gene primer amplification. Sequencing was performed with immunoSEQ multiplex PCR; in TCRdb, only in-frame clones are kept and a portion is missing. That table furnishes V, J and clone size, whereas the DNA furnished D and trimming. The data hold around 300,000 clones, with 80% to 90% observed a single time.

The chain combines TRBV7-3 with TRBJ2-2; no definite D call. The sequence derives from a woman in her 50s with COVID-19, enrolled during active disease. Specimen: peripheral blood. The CDR3 bases are TGTGCCAGCAGCCGCAATTCAGTTCCGACCGGGGAGCTGTTTTTT. Encoded protein: CASSRNSVPTGELFF.